This T cell receptor beta chain is from a study of cytomegalovirus exposure and HLA in healthy donors. Germline V CDR1 and CDR2: MNHEY, SVGAGI. The CDR3 contains 14 residues. Unmatched junction bases numbered 6, after V lost 8 bases and J lost 3 bases. Study-level results: The majority of CMV-associated TCR beta chains were reported as apparently HLA-restricted in a later analysis. Among donors in an Asian-associated ancestry cluster, a later analysis reportedly found fewer N-insertions than the roughly 700-donor mean. In terms of immune exposure information, only CMV serostatus was available.

As regards this clone: Its antigen remains unknown.

The PCR used 60 Vbeta and 13 Jbeta primers. Original analysis: Later, 65 million to 90 million unique TCR beta chains were counted in an analysis, and approximately 10 million of them were shared. Generated by immunoSEQ multiplex PCR, the TCRdb table keeps only in-frame clones and is missing some. D and trimming were read from the DNA, whereas the V and J calls and clone size are those reported in that table. The table records some 140,000 clones, 82% of them present only once. The chain is built from TRBV6-5 and TRBJ2-1; 8 nucleotides line up with TRBD1. This sequence was found in a woman in her forties or fifties in good health and CMV-seropositive. The sample consisted of PBMCs. The CDR3 DNA reads TGTGCCAGCCGTGGACAGGGTGGCTACAATGAGCAGTTCTTC. This sequence encodes CASRGQGGYNEQFF.